This T cell receptor beta chain emerged from a study of T cell changes during pregnancy in multiple sclerosis. Germline CDR1 reads MNHEY; CDR2 reads SVGAGI. With 3 bases removed from V and 4 bases from J, the gap between germline ends came to 12 bases. This CDR3 comprises 14 residues. Sequenced by immunoSEQ multiplex PCR; TCRdb stores in-frame clones only, minus some. This table has tens of thousands of clones, roughly 84% appearing once. J is TRBJ1-1 and V is TRBV6-5; the D gene is possibly TRBD1 (6 bases). The sequence derives from a female donor with multiple sclerosis, enrolled in a pregnancy study. The sample here was CD8+ T cells from peripheral blood mononuclear cells, taken after pregnancy. CDR3 region: CASSYQGWSTEAFF. Here the CDR3 DNA reads TGTGCCAGCAGTTATCAGGGGTGGAGCACTGAAGCTTTCTTT.